Shown below are 29 T cell receptor beta chains from a single sample sequenced in a study. Repertoires were generated with immunoSEQ multiplex PCR, while TCRdb's copy carries only in-frame clones and drops some. The sample holds about 50,000 clones, 90% to 95% seen once. The sequencing input was PBMCs. These receptors all stem from a man in his forties or fifties with rheumatoid arthritis.

The CDR3 reads CASSYSRGKGSPLHF. The CDR3 DNA reads TGTGCCAGCAGTTACTCTCGGGGGAAAGGATCACCCCTCCACTTT. The J gene is TRBJ1-6, the V gene TRBV6-5; possibly TRBD1 for D (5 bases). The CDR3 runs 15 residues. Trimming cost V 0 bases and J 10 bases, with 13 bases left between them. The germline CDR1 and CDR2 sequences are MNHEY and SVGAGI.

The gene calls are TRBV25-1 and TRBJ2-4, with D possibly called TRBD1 or TRBD2 (6 bases each). Deletions cut 2 bases from V and 4 bases from J, with 15 bases between. The CDR3 consists of 16 residues. The germline gives CDR1 MGHDK, CDR2 SYGVNS. The CDR3 here is CASSEGGTLRKNIQYF. CDR3 sequence (DNA): TGTGCCAGCAGTGAAGGGGGGACACTGAGAAAAAACATTCAGTACTTC.

This clone occurred once. The V and J genes are TRBV25-1 and TRBJ1-5; TRBD1 aligns across 7 bases. This CDR3 contains 16 residues. The J segment lost 2 bases and the V segment lost 3 bases, leaving 7 bases of the junction unmatched. Germline CDR1 and CDR2: MGHDK and SYGVNS. CDR3 in DNA: TGTGCCAGCAGTGAGAGGGGGCTGCCGGGCAATCAGCCCCAGCATTTT. It specifies CASSERGLPGNQPQHF.

This clone was recorded once. This rearrangement joins TRBV24-1 to TRBJ2-1, with 7 positions matching TRBD2. CDR3 length equals 17 residues. With 2 bases clipped from V and 2 bases from J, the junction kept 8 bases outside the gene matches. Germline assignment: CDR1 KGHDR and CDR2 SFDVKD. The CDR3: CATSDSGRGRAYNEQFF. CDR3 nucleotides: TGTGCCACCAGTGATTCGGGAAGAGGGAGGGCCTACAATGAGCAGTTCTTC.

The chain couples TRBV24-1 to TRBJ2-1; 7 bases fit TRBD1. This CDR3 spans 13 amino acids. CDR1 and CDR2 (germline): KGHDR, SFDVKD. The V gene end was trimmed by 3 bases and the J gene end by 9 bases; junction bases not matched to a gene: 4. CDR3 region: CATSDTGASEQFF. As DNA, the CDR3 is TGTGCCACCAGTGATACAGGGGCTAGTGAGCAGTTCTTC.

V usage is TRBV19 and J usage is TRBJ2-1, with D unclear. The V and J ends lost 5 bases and 3 bases respectively, with 5 bases between them. Per germline, CDR1 LNHDA and CDR2 SQIVND (reference sequence). This CDR3 has 12 residues. The CDR3, as DNA: TGTGCCAGTAGTGATGGCTACAATGAGCAGTTCTTC. Its protein product is CASSDGYNEQFF.

The V gene is TRBV6-5, the J gene TRBJ2-7; 8 nucleotides match TRBD2. The CDR3 sequence is 15 residues long. Germline CDR1 MNHEY, CDR2 SVGAGI. V was pared by 6 bases and J by 3 bases, with 10 bases of the junction left unmatched. CDR3 in DNA: TGTGCCAGCAGCTCGTTGGTAGCGGGAATCTACGAGCAGTACTTC. It is translated as CASSSLVAGIYEQYF.

The V call is TRBV7-2, the J call TRBJ1-5, with a possible D match to TRBD1 (5 bases). CDR1 SGHTA and CDR2 FQGNSA come from the germline V gene. V lost 5 bases, J lost 7 bases, and 15 bases lay in between. This CDR3 has 14 amino acids. The CDR3 bases are TGTGCCAGCAGCCTCCTGGGGGAAATGCAGCCCCAGCATTTT. It codes for CASSLLGEMQPQHF.

The rearrangement links TRBV27 to TRBJ1-5, with 7 positions matching TRBD1. The CDR3 totals 17 residues. Losses at the gene ends were 4 bases for V and 6 bases for J; bases not matched to a gene: 15. Germline V gene lookup returns CDR1 MNHEY and CDR2 SMNVEV (reference sequence). The CDR3 nucleotides read TGTGCCAGCAGTTCACCACACACTGACAGGGAGGCTCAGCCCCAGCATTTT. This encodes CASSSPHTDREAQPQHF.

V is TRBV11-1 and J is TRBJ2-1; possible D gene TRBD2, 7 bases. V lost 0 bases, J lost 5 bases, and 11 bases lay in between. Germline V gives CDR1 SGHAT, CDR2 FQDESV (reference sequence). CDR3 size: 15 residues. Here the CDR3 reads CASSLAGGDNNEQFF. Here the CDR3 DNA reads TGTGCCAGCAGCTTAGCGGGGGGGGACAACAATGAGCAGTTCTTC.

The chain links TRBV3-1 (or the pseudogene TRBV3-2) to TRBJ2-1, with 7 nucleotides matching TRBD1. J lost 0 bases, V lost 3 bases, and 8 bases had no gene match. The CDR3 is 17 residues long. CDR1 and CDR2 from the germline V gene are LGHDT and YNNKEL (reference sequence). The CDR3 DNA sequence: TGTGCCAGCAGCCATGACCTAGGGGGCAGCTCCTACAATGAGCAGTTCTTC. This encodes CASSHDLGGSSYNEQFF.

The chain combines TRBV27 with TRBJ2-7, with D perhaps TRBD1 (6 bases). CDR3 size: 15 residues. Germline values: CDR1 MNHEY, CDR2 SMNVEV (reference sequence). Trimming removed 3 bases at V and 1 base at J, with 13 bases between. The chain's CDR3 is CASSFLAGASYEQYF. CDR3 coding DNA: TGTGCCAGCAGTTTCTTGGCAGGGGCGTCCTACGAGCAGTACTTC.

The chain is built from TRBV3-1 (or the pseudogene TRBV3-2) and TRBJ2-7; 11 bases align to TRBD2. The CDR3 totals 14 residues. CDR1 and CDR2 from the germline V gene are LGHDT and YNNKEL (reference sequence). The junction had 6 bases not matched to a gene; V was cut back by 8 bases and J by 3 bases. The CDR3 DNA is TGTGCCAGCCAGAGTCTAGCGGGAGGCTACGAGCAGTACTTC. It yields the protein CASQSLAGGYEQYF.

The chain combines TRBV7-9 with TRBJ2-1, with 8 nucleotides matching TRBD1. V was clipped by 3 bases and J by 1 base; unmatched bases: 2. Looked up from germline, CDR1 is SEHNR and CDR2 is FQNEAQ (reference sequence). CDR3 length: 15 amino acids. CDR3 DNA: TGTGCCAGCAGCTTGAACAGGGGGTCCTACAATGAGCAGTTCTTC. The encoded protein is CASSLNRGSYNEQFF. Full variable domain (remainder filled in from reference TRBV7-9 and TRBJ2-1): DTGVSQNPRHKITKRGQNVTFRCDPISEHNRLYWYRQTLGQGPEFLTYFQNEAQLEKSRLLSDRFSAERPKGSFSTLEIQRTEQGDSAMYLCASSLNRGSYNEQFFGPGTRLTVL.

The gene calls are TRBV7-3 and TRBJ2-5, with 7 bases identical to TRBD2. The trim removed 2 bases at V and 2 bases at J, leaving 8 bases unmatched. CDR1 is SGHTA and CDR2 is FQGTGA in the germline V gene. The CDR3 totals 16 residues. CDR3 sequence: CASSLGAGAPQETQYF. The CDR3 DNA sequence: TGTGCCAGCAGCTTAGGCGCGGGAGCACCTCAAGAGACCCAGTACTTC.

This clone was counted only a few times. CDR3 loop: CASSPGTGGYEQYF. The CDR3 DNA reads as TGTGCCAGCTCACCGGGGACAGGGGGTTACGAGCAGTACTTC. V and J are TRBV18 and TRBJ2-7; TRBD1 aligns across 11 bases. CDR3 length: 14 residues. V gave up 3 bases and J gave up 4 bases; unmatched junction bases: 2. The V gene's germline CDR1 is KGHSH and CDR2 LQKENI. The variable domain in full, with the rest retrieved from reference TRBV18 and TRBJ2-7, is NAGVMQNPRHLVRRRGQEARLRCSPMKGHSHVYWYRQLPEEGLKFMVYLQKENIIDESGMPKERFSAEFPKEGPSILRIQQVVRGDSAAYFCASSPGTGGYEQYFGPGTRLTVT.

J is TRBJ2-3 and V is TRBV6-4, with 9 bases identical to TRBD2. CDR3 length: 16 residues. V was pared by 0 bases and J by 3 bases, with 4 bases of the junction left unmatched. CDR1 is MRHNA, CDR2 SNTAGT, per germline. The CDR3 spells CASSDSFSGGTDTQYF. DNA of the CDR3: TGTGCCAGCAGTGACTCTTTTAGCGGGGGTACAGATACGCAGTATTTT.

This clone was seen just once. The chain joins TRBV29-1 to TRBJ2-2; 8 positions agree with TRBD1. Trimming took 4 bases from V and 3 from J; bases not matched to a gene: 4. This CDR3 spans 14 amino acids. CDR1 and CDR2 from the germline V gene are SQVTM and ANQGSEA. The CDR3 reads CSVVWTGYTGELFF. DNA for the CDR3: TGCAGCGTTGTATGGACAGGGTACACCGGGGAGCTGTTTTTT.

This chain links TRBV29-1 with TRBJ1-1, with a possible D match to TRBD1 (5 bases). Germline V gene data show CDR1 as SQVTM and CDR2 as ANQGSEA. This CDR3 has 14 residues. V shed 5 bases and J shed 4 bases, with 17 bases lying between them. In nucleotides, the CDR3 is TGCAGCGTTCCCAAGCCCAGGGTGGGCACTGAAGCTTTCTTT. Amino acid sequence: CSVPKPRVGTEAFF.

This rearrangement joins TRBV7-6 to TRBJ1-5, with D tentatively TRBD1 (6 bases). The V gene lost 2 bases and the J gene lost 2 bases, with 10 bases spanning the gap. This CDR3 has 15 amino acids. Looked up from germline, CDR1 is SGHVS and CDR2 is FNYEAQ. The CDR3: CASSLQGTGNQPQHF. DNA of the CDR3: TGTGCCAGCAGCTTACAGGGGACCGGCAATCAGCCCCAGCATTTT. Filled out from reference TRBV7-6 and TRBJ1-5, the complete variable domain reads GAGVSQSPRYKVTKRGQDVALRCDPISGHVSLYWYRQALGQGPEFLTYFNYEAQQDKSGLPNDRFSAERPEGSISTLTIQRTEQRDSAMYRCASSLQGTGNQPQHFGDGTRLSIL.

The chain links TRBV10-3 to TRBJ2-3; the D gene is possibly TRBD1 (5 bases). The V and J ends lost 10 bases and 4 bases respectively, with 12 bases between them. The CDR3 spans 12 residues. Germline V CDR1 and CDR2: ENHRY, SYGVKD. In nucleotides, the CDR3 is TGTGCCACCCAGGGTGGGGCAGATACGCAGTATTTT. This sequence encodes CATQGGADTQYF.

CDR3 in amino acids: CASSRLAGGTYNEQFF. The CDR3 DNA is TGTGCCAGCAGTCGACTAGCGGGAGGTACCTACAATGAGCAGTTCTTC. This chain joins TRBV28 and TRBJ2-1, with TRBD2 identical over 13 bases. V gave up 5 bases and J gave up 2 bases; unmatched junction bases: 3. CDR1 and CDR2 from the germline V gene are MDHEN and SYDVKM. The CDR3 runs 16 residues.

The chain has TRBV6-6 and TRBJ2-7, with TRBD1 matching 10 bases. The CDR3 totals 16 residues. J gave up 0 bases and V 4 bases, and 6 bases lay outside the gene matches. From germline, CDR1 is MNHNY and CDR2 SVGAGI (reference sequence). CDR3 bases: TGTGCCAGCAGTTCCACCTGGACAGGGGGCTCCTACGAGCAGTACTTC. Translation gives CASSSTWTGGSYEQYF.

This clone was detected only once. The chain employs TRBV5-4 and TRBJ2-1; 7 nucleotides line up with TRBD1. V was pared by 0 bases and J by 2 bases, with 11 bases of the junction left unmatched. The CDR3 runs 18 residues. CDR1 and CDR2 from the germline V gene are SGHNT and YYREEE (reference sequence). The CDR3 nucleotides are TGTGCCAGCAGCTTGGTATTCGGTGCAGGGGGTCCCTACAATGAGCAGTTCTTC. It specifies CASSLVFGAGGPYNEQFF.

The genes are TRBV11-3 and TRBJ2-3; no firm D call. Germline V lookup: CDR1 SGHNT, CDR2 YENEEA. This CDR3 is built from 11 residues. V was cut by 8 bases and J by 5 bases, with 8 bases left in between. CDR3 nucleotides: TGTGCCAGCTCGGTTGGAGATACGCAGTATTTT. This gives the protein CASSVGDTQYF.

This sequence joins TRBV4-2 and TRBJ2-7; weak D call: TRBD2 (6 bases). V was shortened by 0 bases and J by 2 bases, with 8 bases between the two germline ends. Germline-derived CDR1 and CDR2 are LGHNA and YNFKEQ. The length of the CDR3 is 14 residues. The CDR3 DNA reads TGTGCCAGCAGCCAAGATGGAGGGACCTACGAGCAGTACTTC. Its translation is CASSQDGGTYEQYF.

This chain links TRBV4-1 with TRBJ1-4; 9 nucleotides line up with TRBD1. In germline, CDR1 is MGHRA, CDR2 YSYEKL. This CDR3 is 15 amino acids long. J lost 7 bases, V lost 4 bases, and 7 bases had no gene match. This chain's CDR3 is CASSPQGQGLEKLFF. Here the CDR3 DNA reads TGCGCCAGCAGCCCCCAGGGACAGGGTCTTGAAAAACTGTTTTTT.

The V call is TRBV15, the J call TRBJ1-2; 9 bases match TRBD1. With 3 bases clipped from V and 0 bases from J, the junction kept 5 bases outside the gene matches. The germline gives CDR1 LNHNV, CDR2 YYDKDF (reference sequence). The CDR3 sequence is 16 residues long. The CDR3: CATSRGTGRTNYGYTF. The CDR3 DNA is TGTGCCACCAGCAGGGGGACAGGGAGAACTAACTATGGCTACACCTTC.

The chain carries TRBV7-3 and TRBJ2-5; maybe TRBD2 (5 bases). Germline V gene lookup returns CDR1 SGHTA and CDR2 FQGTGA. V was pared by 2 bases and J by 5 bases, with 15 bases between. This CDR3 is built from 15 residues. The CDR3 region has the DNA TGTGCCAGCAGCTTAGGATCGAGCGGATTGGAGACCCAGTACTTC. This codes for CASSLGSSGLETQYF.